This T cell receptor beta chain was sequenced for a study of cytotoxic CD8 clonotypes in ibrutinib-treated CLL. Study-wide points: Clonality was elevated at ibrutinib response and had returned toward baseline at progression. Sustained-remission patients were sampled at different times than progressing patients were.

With respect to this clone: Antigen: not known.

The V end lost 6 bases, the J end lost 0 bases, and 14 bases lay between the germline ends. Germline CDR1 and CDR2: MNHNY and SVGAGI (reference sequence). There are 15 residues in the CDR3. Profiled with immunoSEQ multiplex PCR; TCRdb holds only in-frame clones, not every one. There are 150,000 to 200,000 clones in the sample; 84% occur only once, and about 4.5% lies in the top ten. This clonotype was obtained from a human donor with chronic lymphocytic leukemia. This sample comprised PBMCs, obtained after 24 months of ibrutinib treatment. The chain links TRBV6-6 to TRBJ1-1; D might be TRBD1 (6 bases). For the CDR3, the DNA is TGTGCCAGCAGAAAGGGGGGGATCATGAACACTGAAGCTTTCTTT. Encoded protein: CASRKGGIMNTEAFF.